The 26 T cell receptor beta chains presented below share a single source sample, sequenced in a study of technical replicates of blood from several donors. Generated by immunoSEQ multiplex PCR, the TCRdb table keeps only in-frame clones and is missing some. The repertoire holds some 70,000 clones, with just under 97% as singletons. Sequenced input: T cells isolated from PBMCs. These receptors all come from a human donor in good health.

This sequence joins TRBV10-2 and TRBJ1-2; TRBD1 aligns across 7 bases. This CDR3 has 14 residues. Per germline, CDR1 WSHSY and CDR2 SAAADI. J gave up 0 bases and V 8 bases, and 6 bases lay outside the gene matches. Written as DNA, the CDR3 is TGCGCCAGCCTACAGGGGACCACTAACTATGGCTACACCTTC. This translates into CASLQGTTNYGYTF.

The CDR3 sequence is CAWSPTSLETQYF. Written as DNA, the CDR3 is TGTGCCTGGAGCCCGACTAGCCTGGAGACCCAGTACTTC. V is TRBV30 and J is TRBJ2-5; 7 nucleotides line up with TRBD2. CDR1 is GTSNPN, CDR2 SVGIG, per germline (reference sequence). This CDR3 is built from 13 residues. The V gene end was trimmed by 3 bases and the J gene end by 5 bases; junction bases not matched to a gene: 6.

The chain couples TRBV7-9 to TRBJ2-2, with TRBD1 matching 7 bases. Germline lookup yields CDR1 SEHNR and CDR2 FQNEAQ (reference sequence). Trimming took 7 bases from V and 7 from J; bases not matched to a gene: 9. The CDR3 consists of 14 residues. The CDR3 region is CASTLRQGIGELFF. For the CDR3, the DNA is TGTGCCAGCACCCTCCGACAGGGAATCGGGGAGCTGTTTTTT.

The V and J genes are TRBV27 and TRBJ2-5; D is perhaps TRBD2 (5 bases). The CDR3 runs to 16 residues. Germline CDR1 and CDR2: MNHEY and SMNVEV (reference sequence). V shed 2 bases and J shed 0 bases, with 13 bases lying between them. The CDR3 coding sequence is TGTGCCAGCAGTTTAAACCCGGGGATTTACCAAGAGACCCAGTACTTC. Protein sequence: CASSLNPGIYQETQYF.

J is TRBJ1-6 and V is TRBV30; 7 bases are a match to TRBD1. Germline-derived CDR1 and CDR2 are GTSNPN and SVGIG (reference sequence). The CDR3 totals 17 residues. V lost 2 bases, J lost 0 bases, and 7 bases stayed unmatched. CDR3 DNA: TGTGCCTGGAGTAGGGGGCGAACAAGCTCCTATAATTCACCCCTCCACTTT. It codes for CAWSRGRTSSYNSPLHF. Combining the CDR3 with reference TRBV30 and TRBJ1-6 gives the whole variable domain SQTIHQWPATLVQPVGSPLSLECTVEGTSNPNLYWYRQAAGRGLQLLFYSVGIGQISSEVPQNLSASRPQDRQFILSSKKLLLSDSGFYLCAWSRGRTSSYNSPLHFGNGTRLTVT.

The chain couples TRBV19 to TRBJ1-1; D call uncertain. Germline loops: CDR1 LNHDA, CDR2 SQIVND (reference sequence). The CDR3 loop spans 13 amino acids. With 5 bases removed from V and 5 bases from J, the gap between germline ends came to 12 bases. CDR3 region: CASSVYLGTEAFF. As DNA, the CDR3 is TGTGCCAGTAGTGTTTATCTAGGAACTGAAGCTTTCTTT.

The rearrangement uses TRBV27 and TRBJ1-6, with a weak D call TRBD1 (5 bases). CDR3 size: 15 residues. V dropped 7 bases and J dropped 0 bases, with 10 bases sitting between them. Germline-derived CDR1 and CDR2 are MNHEY and SMNVEV (reference sequence). The CDR3: CASKQDSSYNSPLHF. For the CDR3, the DNA is TGTGCCAGCAAGCAAGACAGCTCCTATAATTCACCCCTCCACTTT.

The chain joins TRBV7-9 to TRBJ2-5; 13 nucleotides match TRBD2. The V and J ends lost 5 bases and 0 bases, in that order; junction bases with no gene match: 6. The length of the CDR3 is 17 residues. Germline CDR1 is SEHNR and CDR2 is FQNEAQ (reference sequence). The CDR3 DNA reads TGTGCCAGCAGCAACACTAGCGGGGGGGTGTACCAAGAGACCCAGTACTTC. This encodes CASSNTSGGVYQETQYF.

The chain carries TRBV5-6 and TRBJ1-2, with D hard to call. The CDR3 has 16 residues. CDR1 and CDR2 (germline): SGHDT, YYEEEE. Deletions cut 3 bases from V and 4 bases from J, with 19 bases between. The CDR3, as DNA: TGTGCCAGCAGCTCAGGCCTATTCGGGAGCGGCTATGGCTACACCTTC. Residues: CASSSGLFGSGYGYTF. Using reference TRBV5-6 and TRBJ1-2 for the parts outside the CDR3, the full variable domain is DAGVTQSPTHLIKTRGQQVTLRCSPKSGHDTVSWYQQALGQGPQFIFQYYEEEERQRGNFPDRFSGHQFPNYSSELNVNALLLGDSALYLCASSSGLFGSGYGYTFGSGTRLTVV.

The chain uses TRBV27 and TRBJ2-7, with 9 bases matching TRBD1. Germline V lookup: CDR1 MNHEY, CDR2 SMNVEV (reference sequence). This CDR3 is built from 17 residues. After removal of 6 bases from V and 0 bases from J, the junction contained 12 bases not matched to a gene. CDR3 DNA: TGTGCCAGCAGCTCGAGGCCGGGACAGGGATCCTCCTACGAGCAGTACTTC. Encoded protein: CASSSRPGQGSSYEQYF.

Here the CDR3 DNA reads TGTGCCAGCAGTTACTCGACAGTTAGCAATCAGCCCCAGCATTTT. As protein: CASSYSTVSNQPQHF. The chain combines TRBV6-5 with TRBJ1-5, with a possible D match to TRBD1 (5 bases). The germline gives CDR1 MNHEY, CDR2 SVGAGI. Deletions cut 0 bases from V and 0 bases from J, with 6 bases between. CDR3 length: 15 residues.

V and J are TRBV4-1 and TRBJ2-3, with D perhaps TRBD1 (6 bases). V was shortened by 0 bases and J by 4 bases, with 8 bases between the two germline ends. The CDR3 is 14 residues long. CDR1 is MGHRA, CDR2 YSYEKL, per germline. The CDR3 protein is CASSQEQGADTQYF. The CDR3 nucleotides read TGCGCCAGCAGCCAAGAACAGGGTGCAGATACGCAGTATTTT.

The rearrangement links TRBV9 to TRBJ2-7, with TRBD1 matching over 8 bases. The CDR3 is made up of 12 amino acids. The V gene's germline CDR1 is SGDLS and CDR2 YYNGEE. Germline trimming cut 5 bases from V and 5 bases from J; bases unmatched to any gene: 3. The CDR3 DNA is TGTGCCAGCAGAGGGACAGGACACGAGCAGTACTTC. It codes for CASRGTGHEQYF. Combining the CDR3 with reference TRBV9 and TRBJ2-7 gives the whole variable domain DSGVTQTPKHLITATGQRVTLRCSPRSGDLSVYWYQQSLDQGLQFLIQYYNGEERAKGNILERFSAQQFPDLHSELNLSSLELGDSALYFCASRGTGHEQYFGPGTRLTVT.

V and J are TRBV4-1 and TRBJ1-2, with a tentative D call TRBD1 (6 bases). Germline loops: CDR1 MGHRA, CDR2 YSYEKL. The CDR3 spans 16 residues. Between the trimmed V and J ends, which lost 1 base and 0 bases, there was a span of 12 bases. Written as DNA, the CDR3 is TGCGCCAGCAGCCAAGTTTTAGGGGGAGCTAACTATGGCTACACCTTC. Translation gives CASSQVLGGANYGYTF.

The DNA of the CDR3 is TGTGCCAGCAGGACACTAGCGGGAGGGCTATGGGATACGCAGTATTTT. This codes for CASRTLAGGLWDTQYF. The chain combines TRBV21-1 with TRBJ2-3; the DNA was not compared with TRBD2, the D call given in the table. TRBV21-1 corresponds to a pseudogene. The CDR3 is made up of 16 amino acids.

The genes are TRBV19 and TRBJ1-2; perhaps TRBD1 as D (6 bases). The CDR3 has 12 residues. Trimming shortened V by 2 bases and J by 8 bases, and 9 bases separated the two germline ends. From germline, CDR1 is LNHDA and CDR2 SQIVND (reference sequence). The CDR3: CASSIRGNGYTF. CDR3 in DNA: TGTGCCAGTAGTATAAGGGGGAACGGCTACACCTTC.

The genes are TRBV5-1 and TRBJ2-3; D is perhaps TRBD1 (6 bases). V was shortened by 4 bases and J by 2 bases, with 14 bases between the two germline ends. Germline V gives CDR1 SGHRS, CDR2 YFSETQ. This CDR3 contains 15 residues. The CDR3 nucleotides are TGCGCCAGCAGCGAAAGCAGGGGAGACACAGATACGCAGTATTTT. This gives the protein CASSESRGDTDTQYF.

This chain joins TRBV7-8 and TRBJ1-1, with 7 positions matching TRBD1. Germline CDR1 and CDR2: SGHVS and FQNEAQ. The CDR3 runs 15 residues. Trimming removed 6 bases from V and 0 bases from J; junction bases left unmatched: 7. The DNA for the CDR3 is TGTGCCAGCAGGGCACCGGGACAGATGAACACTGAAGCTTTCTTT. Translation gives CASRAPGQMNTEAFF.

The chain carries TRBV6-6 and TRBJ1-3, with 8 positions matching TRBD1. In germline, CDR1 is MNHNY, CDR2 SVGAGI (reference sequence). Trimming at V came to 2 bases and at J to 1 base, leaving 1 base not matched to a gene. There are 15 residues in the CDR3. In DNA, the CDR3 is TGTGCCAGCAGTTACAGACAGGGGTCTGGAAACACCATATATTTT. Its translation: CASSYRQGSGNTIYF.

This chain links TRBV6-5 with TRBJ1-2; TRBD1 might be the D (6 bases). The CDR3 is 14 residues long. Germline V gene lookup returns CDR1 MNHEY and CDR2 SVGAGI. Trimming cost V 2 bases and J 7 bases, with 14 bases left between them. CDR3 DNA sequence: TGTGCCAGCAGTTACGCTACAGGGAATGGTGGCTACACCTTC. It is translated as CASSYATGNGGYTF.

On this clone itself: The identical CDR3 is also encoded by other nucleotide sequences in the sample. The V gene is TRBV27, the J gene TRBJ1-5; D gene ambiguous. The CDR3 runs 12 residues. V lost 3 bases and J 4 bases, leaving 4 bases between the germline ends. Germline V CDR1 and CDR2: MNHEY, SMNVEV (reference sequence). CDR3 bases: TGTGCCAGCAGTTTCTTGAATCAGCCCCAGCATTTT. This gives the protein CASSFLNQPQHF.

The chain has TRBV6-5 and TRBJ2-5; D is undetermined. V dropped 6 bases and J dropped 4 bases, with 18 bases sitting between them. Germline CDR1 is MNHEY and CDR2 is SVGAGI. The CDR3 contains 15 residues. The CDR3 sequence is CASSRNPGFPETQYF. As DNA, the CDR3 is TGTGCCAGCAGCCGCAACCCAGGCTTCCCAGAGACCCAGTACTTC.

V usage is TRBV15 and J usage is TRBJ2-1; possibly TRBD1 for D (5 bases). V lost 2 bases to trimming and J lost 7 bases, with 12 bases between them. The CDR3 is 14 residues long. Germline-derived CDR1 and CDR2 are LNHNV and YYDKDF (reference sequence). The CDR3, as DNA: TGTGCCACCAGCAGAATAAAGAAGGGGAATGAGCAGTTCTTC. This sequence encodes CATSRIKKGNEQFF.

J is TRBJ1-1 and V is TRBV6-1; D possibly corresponds to TRBD1 (5 bases). The V gene lost 4 bases and the J gene lost 5 bases, with 8 bases spanning the gap. The CDR3 sequence is 12 residues long. CDR1 and CDR2 from the germline V gene are MNHNS and SASEGT. CDR3: CASSAGATEAFF. The CDR3 nucleotides are TGTGCCAGCAGTGCTGGGGCAACTGAAGCTTTCTTT.

The V call is TRBV2, the J call TRBJ1-2; TRBD1 agrees at 10 bases. Germline lookup yields CDR1 SNHLY and CDR2 FYNNEI. The J segment lost 4 bases and the V segment lost 4 bases, leaving 3 bases of the junction unmatched. This CDR3 has 14 amino acids. DNA of the CDR3: TGTGCCAGCAGTGGGACAGGGGGAAGCTATGGCTACACCTTC. Its protein product is CASSGTGGSYGYTF.

This clone was counted once. The CDR3 nucleotides read TGTGCCAGCAGTTTTGGTTTGGGGGCATTCAATCAGCCCCAGCATTTT. Translated: CASSFGLGAFNQPQHF. V is TRBV28 and J is TRBJ1-5; tentative D call: TRBD1 (6 bases). The CDR3 has 16 residues. Germline CDR1 reads MDHEN; CDR2 reads SYDVKM. Trimming took off 3 bases at V and 3 bases at J, with 15 bases between the two ends.